This TCR beta chain derives from a study of blood T cell repertoires in COVID-19. Study as a whole: Samples of COVID-19 (acute and convalescent) were obtained from the United States, Italy and Spain. T cells, B-cell-depleted T cells, or PBMCs supplied cDNA or gDNA.

Authors' data handling: The assay estimated nucleated cells by amplifying reference gene primers. Using immunoSEQ multiplex PCR, the repertoire was profiled, and TCRdb retains in-frame clones only, with some absent. V, J and clone size were drawn from that table, and D and trimming were deduced from the DNA. The table records approximately 240,000 clones, around 81% of them present only once. Per germline, CDR1 SEHNR and CDR2 FQNEAQ (reference sequence). V trimming: 5 bases; J trimming: 11 bases; junction bases outside the gene matches: 4. The CDR3 is 11 residues long. Sequenced input: peripheral blood. The sequence came from a woman aged 60-75 years with active or convalescent COVID-19. The chain combines TRBV7-9 with TRBJ1-1; 8 positions match TRBD1. CDR3: CASSNRDRAFF. DNA of the CDR3: TGTGCCAGCAGCAACCGGGACAGGGCTTTCTTT.